This TCR beta chain was sequenced in a study of breast tumors, draining lymph nodes, adjacent tissues. Study-wide findings and caveats: Tumor T cell lymph node origin was a supported hypothesis, not proven. Most tumor T cells seemingly derive from lymph node, then expand in tumor. Tumors had less TCR diversity than lymph nodes, more than nontumor tissue. Luminal-like breast cancer showed significantly greater tumor-nontumor repertoire similarity than basal-like breast cancer did.

This clonotype was seen at least ten times. No antigen is known for it. Samples came from axillary lymph nodes draining the breast cancer. Between the trimmed V and J ends, which lost 6 bases and 0 bases, there was a span of 12 bases. The CDR3 has 13 amino acids. Germline values: CDR1 DFQATT, CDR2 SNEGSKA (reference sequence). MiXCR was run by TCRdb on the multiplex PCR reads, yielding one entry per CDR3 protein. The data hold about 80,000 distinct CDR3 sequences, with approximately 19% observed a single time. This sequence originates from a female donor with breast cancer. Some clones in this sample may be carry-over from other donors' samples. The specimen sequenced was axillary lymph node tissue. The J gene is TRBJ2-7, the V gene TRBV20-1; D may be TRBD1 (6 bases). This CDR3 reads CSATADSSYEQYF. CDR3 DNA: TGCAGTGCAACTGCGGACAGCTCCTACGAGCAGTACTTC.